A single sample gave rise to the 28 T cell receptor beta chains below, sequenced in a study of cytomegalovirus exposure and HLA in healthy donors. Primers included in the PCR were 60 Vbeta and 13 Jbeta primers. Method: immunoSEQ multiplex PCR; TCRdb's copy keeps in-frame clones and lacks some. The sample contains 180,000 or so clones, around 80% of which appear only once. The sequenced sample was PBMCs. These receptors came from a man between 18 and 35 years old in good health and CMV-seronegative.

V gene TRBV7-2 combines with J gene TRBJ2-1; 11 nucleotides agree with TRBD2. In germline, CDR1 is SGHTA, CDR2 FQGNSA. Germline trimming cut 0 bases from V and 6 bases from J; bases unmatched to any gene: 13. The CDR3 runs to 19 residues. CDR3 DNA: TGTGCCAGCAGCTTAGCGTCCCCCATATTTAGCGGGGGGGGCAATGAGCAGTTCTTC. Protein sequence: CASSLASPIFSGGGNEQFF.

The chain links TRBV19 to TRBJ2-2, with D possibly TRBD2 on 6 matching bases. From germline, CDR1 is LNHDA and CDR2 SQIVND (reference sequence). Trimming left V 8 bases short and J 0 bases short, with 13 bases between. This CDR3 comprises 15 residues. DNA of the CDR3: TGTGCCAGTCGGAGGGACCCACCGAACACCGGGGAGCTGTTTTTT. Protein: CASRRDPPNTGELFF.

The V call is TRBV4-2, the J call TRBJ1-2; D unclear. CDR1 and CDR2 from the germline V gene are LGHNA and YNFKEQ. The V end lost 1 base, the J end lost 8 bases, and 14 bases lay between the germline ends. The CDR3 covers 14 residues. The CDR3 loop reads CASSQGPDSRGYTF. In nucleotides, the CDR3 is TGTGCCAGCAGCCAAGGCCCGGATTCGAGGGGCTACACCTTC.

V and J are TRBV7-9 and TRBJ1-1; D unclear. V lost 1 base and J lost 3, with 15 bases in between. The CDR3 runs 16 residues. The germline V gene has CDR1 SEHNR and CDR2 FQNEAQ (reference sequence). The CDR3 sequence is CASSLERVSGYTEAFF. In DNA form, the CDR3 reads TGTGCCAGCAGCTTAGAGAGGGTTTCGGGATACACTGAAGCTTTCTTT.

This clone was recorded only once. The V gene is TRBV5-1, the J gene TRBJ1-3; D remains unclear. V was trimmed by 1 base and J by 0 bases, leaving 14 bases between them. The CDR3 consists of 17 residues. Looked up from germline, CDR1 is SGHRS and CDR2 is YFSETQ. CDR3 sequence (DNA): TGCGCCAGCAGCTTGTCCCCCCCGGGAAGCTCTGGAAACACCATATATTTT. Its protein is CASSLSPPGSSGNTIYF.

The V call is TRBV19, the J call TRBJ2-3, with a possible D match to TRBD2 (5 bases). In germline, CDR1 is LNHDA, CDR2 SQIVND (reference sequence). The CDR3 consists of 17 residues. The V gene lost 5 bases and the J gene lost 4 bases, with 22 bases spanning the gap. The CDR3 reads CASSALDGGRFPDTQYF. The CDR3 DNA follows: TGTGCCAGTAGTGCTTTGGACGGCGGGCGCTTTCCAGATACGCAGTATTTT.

The chain links TRBV19 to TRBJ2-7, with a possible D match to TRBD1 (6 bases). The ends were cut back, 5 bases at V and 5 bases at J, with 13 bases in the middle. The CDR3 extends over 13 amino acids. The V gene's germline CDR1 is LNHDA and CDR2 SQIVND (reference sequence). The CDR3 DNA reads TGTGCCAGTAGTCGAGGCAGGGGAGACGAGCAGTACTTC. It translates to CASSRGRGDEQYF.

This clone was recorded only once. The V and J genes are TRBV7-2 and TRBJ2-3; tentative D call: TRBD2 (6 bases). The CDR3 contains 13 residues. The germline V gene encodes CDR1 SGHTA and CDR2 FQGNSA. V gave up 3 bases and J gave up 6 bases, with 10 bases separating them. The chain's CDR3 is CASSFGREDTQYF. CDR3 nucleotide sequence: TGTGCCAGCAGCTTCGGACGGGAGGATACGCAGTATTTT.

The rearrangement uses TRBV4-2 and TRBJ1-1; D is unresolved. Trimming pared 3 bases from V and 6 bases from J, leaving 14 bases between. Germline-derived CDR1 and CDR2 are LGHNA and YNFKEQ. This CDR3 spans 14 amino acids. CDR3 DNA sequence: TGTGCCAGCAGCCATTTAGGACTTGGAGCTGAAGCTTTCTTT. This translates into CASSHLGLGAEAFF.

Only one count was recorded for this clone. The J gene is TRBJ1-1, the V gene TRBV5-1; D is possibly TRBD1 (5 bases). Trimming stripped 3 bases from V and 5 bases from J, with 8 bases between. The CDR3 has 12 amino acids. From germline, CDR1 is SGHRS and CDR2 YFSETQ. CDR3 sequence: CASSWGQTEAFF. CDR3 nucleotide sequence: TGCGCCAGCAGCTGGGGCCAAACTGAAGCTTTCTTT.

This chain joins TRBV5-1 and TRBJ2-2; the match to TRBD1 covers 8 bases. The germline gives CDR1 SGHRS, CDR2 YFSETQ. Trimming removed 7 bases from V and 6 bases from J; junction bases left unmatched: 11. The CDR3 spans 15 residues. The CDR3 here is CASGASGGRAGELFF. CDR3 sequence (DNA): TGCGCCAGCGGGGCTTCAGGGGGCCGCGCCGGGGAGCTGTTTTTT.

On this clone itself: A read error is likely, as this CDR3 ends without the conserved phenylalanine or tryptophan. The chain carries TRBV7-3 and TRBJ1-2; D possibly corresponds to TRBD1 (5 bases). V was cut by 3 bases and J by 3 bases, with 8 bases left in between. Germline V gene sequence: CDR1 SGHTA, CDR2 FQGTGA. The CDR3 sequence is 13 residues long. The CDR3 is CASSFRVYYGYTL. CDR3 DNA: TGTGCCAGCAGCTTCAGGGTGTACTATGGCTACACCCTC.

The chain recombines TRBV29-1 with TRBJ2-5; D is undetermined. V was cut by 3 bases and J by 4 bases, with 9 bases left in between. The germline CDR1 and CDR2 sequences are SQVTM and ANQGSEA. The CDR3 spans 12 residues. CDR3 protein: CSVEELGETQYF. CDR3 nucleotides: TGCAGCGTTGAGGAGTTGGGAGAGACCCAGTACTTC.

V gene TRBV7-9 combines with J gene TRBJ2-3; 9 nucleotides agree with TRBD2. The germline V gene has CDR1 SEHNR and CDR2 FQNEAQ (reference sequence). The CDR3 loop spans 18 amino acids. Trimming cost V 4 bases and J 2 bases; bases outside gene matches: 13. The CDR3 here is CASSSRVVSGGSTDTQYF. In DNA form, the CDR3 reads TGTGCCAGCAGCTCCCGGGTTGTTAGCGGGGGTTCCACAGATACGCAGTATTTT.

V gene TRBV15 combines with J gene TRBJ2-7, with 11 bases lining up with TRBD2. Germline values: CDR1 LNHNV, CDR2 YYDKDF (reference sequence). The CDR3 extends over 14 amino acids. J was trimmed by 4 bases and V by 9 bases; bases with no gene match: 8. CDR3 nucleotide sequence: TGTGCCACGACCCCCGGGACTAGCGGATACGAGCAGTACTTC. This translates into CATTPGTSGYEQYF.

In DNA form, the CDR3 reads TGTGCCAGCCAGAGGGGGTGGACTGAAGCTTTCTTT. It encodes CASQRGWTEAFF. This chain links TRBV19 with TRBJ1-1, with D perhaps TRBD1 (6 bases). The length of the CDR3 is 12 residues. The V end was cut by 9 bases, the J end by 5 bases, with 13 bases between. CDR1 LNHDA and CDR2 SQIVND come from the germline V gene (reference sequence). Full variable domain (rest looked up from reference TRBV19 and TRBJ1-1): DGGITQSPKYLFRKEGQNVTLSCEQNLNHDAMYWYRQDPGQGLRLIYYSQIVNDFQKGDIAEGYSVSREKKESFPLTVTSAQKNPTAFYLCASQRGWTEAFFGQGTRLTVV.

The V gene is TRBV25-1, the J gene TRBJ1-3; D ambiguous. Germline V gives CDR1 MGHDK, CDR2 SYGVNS. Trimming took 8 bases from V and 4 from J, leaving 6 bases between them. This CDR3 has 11 amino acids. CDR3 in DNA: TGTGCCAGCCTCTTCGGAAACACCATATATTTT. Its protein product is CASLFGNTIYF.

The chain links TRBV7-2 to TRBJ2-7; D is perhaps TRBD2 (6 bases). There are 17 residues in the CDR3. Germline V CDR1 and CDR2: SGHTA, FQGNSA. The germline V and J ends were trimmed by 5 bases and 0 bases, with 20 bases remaining between them. The CDR3 loop reads CASSQPAPRRGSYEQYF. In DNA form, the CDR3 reads TGTGCCAGCAGCCAGCCAGCCCCCAGGAGGGGCTCCTACGAGCAGTACTTC.

The chain recombines TRBV25-1 with TRBJ1-5; 7 positions agree with TRBD1. This CDR3 is built from 17 residues. V gave up 7 bases and J gave up 0 bases; unmatched junction bases: 12. Germline CDR1 reads MGHDK; CDR2 reads SYGVNS. CDR3 coding DNA: TGTGCCAGCACTACGCCCGGGACAGACTATAGCAATCAGCCCCAGCATTTT. Translation: CASTTPGTDYSNQPQHF.

The rearrangement uses TRBV28 and TRBJ1-1; 7 nucleotides match TRBD1. The germline V gene has CDR1 MDHEN and CDR2 SYDVKM. V dropped 5 bases and J dropped 7; count of bases not matched to a gene: 4. This CDR3 contains 12 residues. CDR3 loop: CASSVGQIEAFF. Written as DNA, the CDR3 is TGTGCCAGCAGTGTGGGACAGATTGAAGCTTTCTTT.

This clone was recorded a few times. V and J are TRBV10-3 and TRBJ1-1; 7 bases align to TRBD1. The CDR3 totals 12 residues. V lost 3 bases to trimming and J lost 7 bases; unmatched junction nucleotides: 2. The germline V gene has CDR1 ENHRY and CDR2 SYGVKD. Written as DNA, the CDR3 is TGTGCCATCAGTGAACGGGACAGTGAAGCTTTCTTT. Translation gives CAISERDSEAFF.

This chain links TRBV18 with TRBJ2-5; maybe TRBD1 (6 bases). CDR1 is KGHSH, CDR2 LQKENI, per germline. The V end lost 3 bases, the J end lost 5 bases, and 13 bases lay between the germline ends. The CDR3 consists of 14 residues. The CDR3 loop is CASSPPPGEETQYF. CDR3 in DNA: TGTGCCAGCTCACCGCCCCCAGGGGAGGAGACCCAGTACTTC.

The rearrangement uses TRBV7-3 and TRBJ1-2; a weak D match, TRBD1 (5 bases). Germline loops: CDR1 SGHTA, CDR2 FQGTGA. Trimming took off 0 bases at V and 8 bases at J, with 19 bases between the two ends. The CDR3 loop spans 16 amino acids. The CDR3 coding sequence is TGTGCCAGCAGCTTAACGTATGGGTTAGGGGCGGACGGCTACACCTTC. Translating it yields CASSLTYGLGADGYTF. The whole variable domain, filled in from reference TRBV7-3 and TRBJ1-2, reads GAGVSQTPSNKVTEKGKYVELRCDPISGHTALYWYRQSLGQGPEFLIYFQGTGAADDSGLPNDRFFAVRPEGSVSTLKIQRTERGDSAVYLCASSLTYGLGADGYTFGSGTRLTVV.

The rearrangement links TRBV11-3 to TRBJ2-7; TRBD2 matches at 12 bases. The V segment lost 4 bases and the J segment 3 bases; nucleotides outside the gene matches: 10. This CDR3 spans 17 amino acids. Germline CDR1 reads SGHNT; CDR2 reads YENEEA. CDR3 sequence reads: CASSSTGLAGRDYEQYF. The CDR3 region has the DNA TGTGCCAGCAGCTCTACCGGACTAGCGGGACGGGACTACGAGCAGTACTTC. The entire variable domain, with the rest obtained from reference TRBV11-3 and TRBJ2-7, is as follows: EAGVVQSPRYKIIEKKQPVAFWCNPISGHNTLYWYLQNLGQGPELLIRYENEEAVDDSQLPKDRFSAERLKGVDSTLKIQPAELGDSAVYLCASSSTGLAGRDYEQYFGPGTRLTVT.

This chain uses TRBV6-5 with TRBJ1-1; TRBD1 might be the D (5 bases). The CDR3 sequence is 14 residues long. Germline V lookup: CDR1 MNHEY, CDR2 SVGAGI. V shed 2 bases and J shed 0 bases, with 7 bases lying between them. The CDR3 DNA is TGTGCCAGCAGTTACCTGGACATGAACACTGAAGCTTTCTTT. Translation: CASSYLDMNTEAFF.

V usage is TRBV5-1 and J usage is TRBJ2-5; a possible D gene is TRBD2 (5 bases). V was cut by 0 bases and J by 0 bases, with 6 bases left in between. Per germline, CDR1 SGHRS and CDR2 YFSETQ. The CDR3 runs to 14 residues. The CDR3 DNA reads as TGCGCCAGCAGCTTGGGAGGGAACCAAGAGACCCAGTACTTC. The encoded protein is CASSLGGNQETQYF.

This clone was recorded only once. The chain recombines TRBV30 with TRBJ2-7; unclear D gene. With 3 bases removed from V and 2 bases from J, the gap between germline ends came to 8 bases. The CDR3 sequence is 12 residues long. CDR1 and CDR2 (germline): GTSNPN, SVGIG (reference sequence). The CDR3 spells CAWSPTTYEQYF. CDR3 coding DNA: TGTGCCTGGAGCCCTACCACCTACGAGCAGTACTTC.

The chain has TRBV7-9 and TRBJ1-1; D gene uncertain. The CDR3 extends over 15 amino acids. V was trimmed by 1 base and J by 2 bases, leaving 11 bases between them. Per germline, CDR1 SEHNR and CDR2 FQNEAQ (reference sequence). The CDR3 loop is CASSLVSGGNTEAFF. The CDR3 DNA reads TGTGCCAGCAGCTTAGTGTCAGGAGGTAACACTGAAGCTTTCTTT.